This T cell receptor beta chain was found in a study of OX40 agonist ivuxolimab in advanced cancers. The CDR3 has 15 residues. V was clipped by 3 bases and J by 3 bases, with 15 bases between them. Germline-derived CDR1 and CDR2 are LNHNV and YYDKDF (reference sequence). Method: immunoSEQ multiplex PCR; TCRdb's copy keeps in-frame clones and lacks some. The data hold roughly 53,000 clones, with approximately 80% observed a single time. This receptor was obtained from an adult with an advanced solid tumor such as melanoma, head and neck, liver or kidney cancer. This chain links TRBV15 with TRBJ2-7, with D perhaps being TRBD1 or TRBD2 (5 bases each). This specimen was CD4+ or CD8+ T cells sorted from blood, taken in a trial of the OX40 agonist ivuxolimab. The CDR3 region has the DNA TGTGCCACCAGCAGGTACGTAGGGGAGAACTACGAGCAGTACTTC. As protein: CATSRYVGENYEQYF. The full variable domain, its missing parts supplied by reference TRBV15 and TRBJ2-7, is DAMVIQNPRYQVTQFGKPVTLSCSQTLNHNVMYWYQQKSSQAPKLLFHYYDKDFNNEADTPDNFQSRRPNTSFCFLDIRSPGLGDTAMYLCATSRYVGENYEQYFGPGTRLTVT.